This TCR beta chain was retrieved from a study of cytomegalovirus exposure and HLA in healthy donors. Study as a whole: Roughly 180 million T cells yielded approximately 100 million unique TCR beta sequences, as an earlier analysis found. Study findings and constraints: Immune exposure data for these donors was limited to CMV serostatus. Many donors carried some public TCRs, although rarity characterized most TCR sequences.

60 Vbeta and 13 Jbeta primers were used in PCR. TCRdb keeps only in-frame clones here, not all; method: immunoSEQ multiplex PCR. The sample holds approximately 210,000 clones, 60% to 85% seen once. Germline CDR1 and CDR2: SGHNT and YYREEE (reference sequence). Trimming cost V 6 bases and J 0 bases, with 16 bases left between them. CDR3 length: 16 amino acids. Concerning this clone itself: Its antigen is undetermined.

The receptor's source is a woman aged 40 to 55 in good health and CMV-seronegative. J is TRBJ2-1 and V is TRBV5-4; possible D gene TRBD2, 6 bases. Material: PBMCs. DNA of the CDR3: TGTGCCAGCAACAACTACTTAGCGGTCTCCTACAATGAGCAGTTCTTC. Protein sequence: CASNNYLAVSYNEQFF.